This TCR beta chain comes out of a study of blood T cells in healthy people across ages. In this sample, this clonotype turned up a few times. V lost 6 bases to trimming and J lost 4 bases, with 12 bases between them. There are 13 residues in the CDR3. The germline CDR1 and CDR2 sequences are ENHRY and SYGVKD. With a J-beta primer mix and a sample-barcoded 5' primer, a second PCR ran about 7 to 11 cycles. TCRdb reprocessed the 5' RACE reads via MiXCR and lists one record per CDR3 protein. Counted here are approximately 850,000 distinct CDR3 sequences, around two fifths occurring once; the ten biggest clones make up about a fifth.

This sequence was found in a man in his sixties in good health. This chain joins TRBV10-3 and TRBJ1-2; unclear D gene. The sample consisted of blood. The CDR3 region is CAISSNPTYGYTF. The CDR3 DNA reads as TGTGCCATCAGCTCGAATCCCACCTATGGCTACACCTTC.